The T cell receptor (beta chain) under discussion was sequenced for a study of blood T cell repertoires in COVID-19. Study as a whole: PBMCs, B-cell-depleted T cells, or T cells were the source of the cDNA or gDNA that made up the material.

The J segment lost 5 bases and the V segment lost 3 bases, leaving 3 bases of the junction unmatched. The CDR3 totals 14 residues. The germline gives CDR1 MNHEY, CDR2 SMNVEV (reference sequence). Authors' methods: Amplified reference gene primers provided the basis for estimating nucleated cell counts. Using immunoSEQ multiplex PCR, the repertoire was profiled, and TCRdb retains in-frame clones only, with some absent. V and J calls plus clone size are reproduced from that table; the DNA served to infer D and trimming. The data show 95,000 to 120,000 clones, roughly 85% seen once. The TCR comes from a human donor in a cohort sampled during active COVID-19. V is TRBV27 and J is TRBJ2-1, with 8 nucleotides matching TRBD1. Sequencing was carried out using peripheral blood. The CDR3 bases are TGTGCCAGCAGTTTGGGACAGGTCAACAATGAGCAGTTCTTC. Translating it yields CASSLGQVNNEQFF.